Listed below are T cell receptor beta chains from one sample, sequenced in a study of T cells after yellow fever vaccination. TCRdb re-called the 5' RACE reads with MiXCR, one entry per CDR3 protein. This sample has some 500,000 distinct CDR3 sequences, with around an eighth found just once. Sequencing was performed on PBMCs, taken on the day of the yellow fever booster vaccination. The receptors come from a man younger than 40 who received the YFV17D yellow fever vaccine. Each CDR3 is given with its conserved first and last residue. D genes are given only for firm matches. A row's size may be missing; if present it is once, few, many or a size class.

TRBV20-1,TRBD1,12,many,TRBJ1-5,CSGGQSNQPQHF,TGCAGTGGGGGACAGAGCAATCAGCCCCAGCATTTT
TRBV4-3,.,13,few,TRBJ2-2,CASSYVDTGELFF,TGCGCCAGCAGCTACGTAGACACCGGGGAGCTGTTTTTT
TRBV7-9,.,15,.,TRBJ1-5,CASSPGHTLGQPQHF,TGTGCCAGCAGCCCCGGACATACACTTGGGCAGCCCCAGCATTTT
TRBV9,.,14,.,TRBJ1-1,CASSVAPRNTEAFF,TGTGCCAGCAGCGTAGCCCCCAGAAACACTGAAGCTTTCTTT
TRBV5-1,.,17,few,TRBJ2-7,CASSPYPGSGPSDEQYF,TGCGCCAGCAGCCCCTACCCGGGAAGCGGGCCTTCTGACGAGCAGTACTTC
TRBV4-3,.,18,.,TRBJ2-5,CASSQDIGGWNLKETQYF,TGCGCCAGCAGCCAAGATATAGGAGGCTGGAACCTGAAAGAGACCCAGTACTTC
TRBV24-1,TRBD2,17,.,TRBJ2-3,CATRGRALGLGGDTQYF,TGTGCCACCAGGGGCAGGGCTCTGGGACTAGGAGGCGATACGCAGTATTTT
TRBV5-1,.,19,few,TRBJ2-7,CARRGGPGTTREGTYEQYF,TGCGCCAGGAGAGGGGGACCTGGGACAACCCGTGAGGGGACCTACGAGCAGTACTTC
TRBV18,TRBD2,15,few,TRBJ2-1,CASSPSASGHNEQFF,TGTGCCAGCTCACCTTCCGCTAGCGGACACAATGAGCAGTTCTTC
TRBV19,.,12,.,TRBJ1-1,CASSKLNTEAFF,TGTGCCAGTAGTAAACTGAACACTGAAGCTTTCTTT
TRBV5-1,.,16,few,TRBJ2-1,CASSYDRPTSYNEQFF,TGCGCCAGCAGCTACGATCGACCAACCTCCTACAATGAGCAGTTCTTC
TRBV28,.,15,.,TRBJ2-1,CASSLPGLAYNEQFF,TGTGCCAGCAGTCTTCCGGGGCTAGCCTACAATGAGCAGTTCTTC
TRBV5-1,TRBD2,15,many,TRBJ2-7,CASSLAGLAGYEQYF,TGCGCCAGCAGCTTGGCCGGACTAGCGGGATACGAGCAGTACTTC
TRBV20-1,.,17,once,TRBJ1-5,CSARPQTGLRSNQPQHF,TGCAGTGCTAGGCCGCAAACAGGGTTGAGGAGCAATCAGCCCCAGCATTTT
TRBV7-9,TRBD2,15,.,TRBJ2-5,CASNRLAGRQETQYF,TGTGCCAGCAACCGCCTAGCGGGCCGCCAAGAGACCCAGTACTTC
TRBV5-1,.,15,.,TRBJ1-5,CASSMAGLQGEPQHF,TGCGCCAGCAGCATGGCGGGACTCCAAGGGGAGCCCCAGCATTTT
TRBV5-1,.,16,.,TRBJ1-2,CASNLLPRRLDYGYTF,TGCGCCAGCAACCTCCTTCCCCGTCGGTTGGATTATGGCTACACCTTC
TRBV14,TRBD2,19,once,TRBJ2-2,CASSQDGNRDYSRTGELFF,TGTGCCAGCAGCCAAGACGGGAATCGGGACTACTCGAGGACCGGGGAGCTGTTTTTT
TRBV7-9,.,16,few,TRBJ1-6,CASSKTGLLGQSPLHF,TGTGCCAGCAGCAAAACGGGACTTCTTGGGCAATCACCCCTCCACTTT
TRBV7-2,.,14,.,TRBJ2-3,CASSSHRGTDTQYF,TGTGCCAGCAGCTCCCACCGGGGCACAGATACGCAGTATTTT
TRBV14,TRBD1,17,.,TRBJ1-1,CASSQQSGDRGRAEAFF,TGTGCCAGCAGCCAACAAAGTGGGGACAGGGGGCGGGCTGAAGCTTTCTTT
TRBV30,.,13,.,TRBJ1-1,CAWSVKLNTEAFF,TGTGCCTGGAGTGTGAAGCTGAACACTGAAGCTTTCTTT
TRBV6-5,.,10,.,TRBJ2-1,CATRLNEQFF,TGTGCCACTCGATTGAATGAGCAGTTCTTC
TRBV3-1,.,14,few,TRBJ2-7,CASSHQGDYYEQYF,TGTGCCAGCAGCCACCAAGGGGATTACTACGAGCAGTACTTC
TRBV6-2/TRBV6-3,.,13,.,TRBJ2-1,CATRRTAPNEQFF,TGTGCCACCCGCAGGACGGCGCCCAATGAGCAGTTCTTC